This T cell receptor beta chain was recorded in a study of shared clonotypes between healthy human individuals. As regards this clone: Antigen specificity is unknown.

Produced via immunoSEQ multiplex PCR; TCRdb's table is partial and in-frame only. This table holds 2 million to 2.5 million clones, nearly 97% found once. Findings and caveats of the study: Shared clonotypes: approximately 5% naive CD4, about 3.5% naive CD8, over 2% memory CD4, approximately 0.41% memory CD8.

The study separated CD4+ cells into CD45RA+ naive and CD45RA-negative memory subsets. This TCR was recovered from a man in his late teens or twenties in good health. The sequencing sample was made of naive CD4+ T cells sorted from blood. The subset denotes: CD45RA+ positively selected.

The CDR3 nucleotides read TGTGCCAGCAGCTTGAGGCCAGACCCCGGGGAGCTGTTTTTT. Translation: CASSLRPDPGELFF. The rearrangement uses TRBV5-4 and TRBJ2-2; D ambiguous. V lost 1 base and J 6 bases, leaving 10 bases between the germline ends. Germline CDR1 is SGHNT and CDR2 is YYREEE (reference sequence). There are 14 residues in the CDR3.